These 8 T cell receptor beta chains came from one sample sequenced in a study of cytomegalovirus exposure and HLA in healthy donors. In the PCR, 60 Vbeta and 13 Jbeta primers were used. Here immunoSEQ multiplex PCR was the method, and the copy in TCRdb shows in-frame clones only, minus some. Here the sample spans roughly 250,000 clones, under 90% being singletons. Material: PBMCs. These TCRs come from a girl between 2 and 10 years old in good health and CMV-seronegative.

The chain has TRBV19 and TRBJ2-3; no reliable D call. The CDR3 extends over 14 amino acids. Trimming took off 5 bases at V and 5 bases at J, with 14 bases between the two ends. Germline assignment: CDR1 LNHDA and CDR2 SQIVND (reference sequence). CDR3 amino acids: CASSPTRAGDTQYF. The CDR3 DNA reads TGTGCCAGTAGTCCCACCCGCGCCGGAGATACGCAGTATTTT.

The V call is TRBV5-1, the J call TRBJ2-7, with 8 bases identical to TRBD2. The V segment lost 5 bases and the J segment 2 bases; nucleotides outside the gene matches: 6. This CDR3 has 14 residues. The germline CDR1 and CDR2 sequences are SGHRS and YFSETQ. CDR3 bases: TGCGCCAGCAGGGAACTAGCGGAAACCTACGAGCAGTACTTC. Translation: CASRELAETYEQYF.

The J gene is TRBJ2-2, the V gene TRBV7-8, with D perhaps matching TRBD1 (6 bases). This CDR3 is built from 15 residues. Between the trimmed V and J ends, which lost 8 bases and 2 bases, there was a span of 15 bases. Per germline, CDR1 SGHVS and CDR2 FQNEAQ. CDR3 in amino acids: CASGTRQDNTGELFF. In DNA, the CDR3 is TGTGCCAGCGGAACTCGACAGGACAACACCGGGGAGCTGTTTTTT.

The chain joins TRBV5-8 to TRBJ2-5; D gene unclear. The ends were cut back, 4 bases at V and 2 bases at J, with 15 bases in the middle. Germline V gives CDR1 SGHTS, CDR2 YDEGEE. The length of the CDR3 is 15 residues. The CDR3 sequence is CASSPPGLLQETQYF. The CDR3 DNA reads TGTGCCAGCAGCCCGCCGGGTCTTCTACAAGAGACCCAGTACTTC.

The gene calls are TRBV28 and TRBJ1-4; a weak D match, TRBD1 (5 bases). Germline CDR1 is MDHEN and CDR2 is SYDVKM. Trimming removed 3 bases at V and 5 bases at J, with 10 bases between. The CDR3 is 14 residues long. The CDR3: CASSFGGVNEKLFF. The CDR3 nucleotides read TGTGCCAGCAGTTTCGGGGGAGTGAATGAAAAACTGTTTTTT.

This chain links TRBV19 with TRBJ2-5; weak D call: TRBD2 (5 bases). V lost 7 bases and J lost 4, with 16 bases in between. Germline V CDR1 and CDR2: LNHDA, SQIVND (reference sequence). The CDR3 runs to 14 residues. The CDR3: CASKQEAVGETQYF. CDR3 nucleotide sequence: TGTGCCAGTAAGCAGGAAGCGGTGGGAGAGACCCAGTACTTC.

This clone was detected only once. This chain links TRBV19 with TRBJ2-7, with 8 bases lining up with TRBD1. V was clipped by 6 bases and J by 3 bases; unmatched bases: 10. The CDR3 is 15 amino acids. CDR1 is LNHDA and CDR2 is SQIVND in the germline V gene (reference sequence). The CDR3 is CASSQPGGVDYEQYF. Written as DNA, the CDR3 is TGTGCCAGTAGCCAACCAGGGGGCGTCGACTACGAGCAGTACTTC. The full variable domain, its missing parts supplied by reference TRBV19 and TRBJ2-7, is DGGITQSPKYLFRKEGQNVTLSCEQNLNHDAMYWYRQDPGQGLRLIYYSQIVNDFQKGDIAEGYSVSREKKESFPLTVTSAQKNPTAFYLCASSQPGGVDYEQYFGPGTRLTVT.

J is TRBJ2-7 and V is TRBV4-2; D is undetermined. V was clipped by 5 bases and J by 5 bases, with 13 bases between them. The CDR3 sequence is 13 residues long. Germline V gives CDR1 LGHNA, CDR2 YNFKEQ. CDR3 coding DNA: TGTGCCAGCAGCTCGCTAGTTCGCCACGAGCAGTACTTC. This codes for CASSSLVRHEQYF.